These T cell receptor beta chains were read from a single sample in a study of cytomegalovirus exposure and HLA in healthy donors. The table came from immunoSEQ multiplex PCR; TCRdb's copy has only in-frame clones and leaves some out. The table has approximately 190,000 clones, about 80% seen once. The sample was PBMCs. Receptors were obtained from a woman between 45 and 65 years old in good health and CMV-seropositive. Both conserved end residues are part of each CDR3. The D gene is left open where the match is weak. A row's size may be missing; if present it is once, few, many or a size class.

clone size: -
D gene: -
V gene: TRBV2
J gene: TRBJ1-5
CDR3 protein: CASSGMASNQPQHF
CDR3 DNA: TGTGCCAGCAGTGGAATGGCCAGCAATCAGCCCCAGCATTTT

clone size: -
D gene: TRBD2
V gene: TRBV12-5
J gene: TRBJ2-1
CDR3 protein: CASGLTSGASNEQFF
CDR3 DNA: TGTGCTAGTGGCCTGACTAGCGGGGCCTCAAATGAGCAGTTCTTC

clone size: -
D gene: TRBD1
V gene: TRBV6-1
J gene: TRBJ1-1
CDR3 protein: CASSSRDRDTEAFF
CDR3 DNA: TGTGCCAGCAGTAGCCGGGACAGAGACACTGAAGCTTTCTTT

clone size: few
D gene: -
V gene: TRBV5-1
J gene: TRBJ1-1
CDR3 protein: CASSRYDSQNTEAFF
CDR3 DNA: TGCGCCAGCAGCAGATACGACAGTCAGAACACTGAAGCTTTCTTT

clone size: -
D gene: TRBD1
V gene: TRBV18
J gene: TRBJ1-2
CDR3 protein: CASSREKGAGYTF
CDR3 DNA: TGTGCCAGCTCCCGGGAGAAGGGGGCTGGCTACACCTTC

clone size: -
D gene: -
V gene: TRBV6-1
J gene: TRBJ2-5
CDR3 protein: CASSDAGASWETQYF
CDR3 DNA: TGTGCCAGCAGTGATGCGGGGGCGAGTTGGGAGACCCAGTACTTC

clone size: -
D gene: TRBD2
V gene: TRBV4-2
J gene: TRBJ2-5
CDR3 protein: CASSQIGGGRGVETQYF
CDR3 DNA: TGTGCCAGCAGCCAAATCGGGGGGGGGCGAGGAGTTGAGACCCAGTACTTC

clone size: -
D gene: -
V gene: TRBV6-1
J gene: TRBJ1-2
CDR3 protein: CASSELRGYGYTF
CDR3 DNA: TGTGCCAGCAGTGAACTTCGCGGCTATGGCTACACCTTC

clone size: -
D gene: TRBD1
V gene: TRBV29-1
J gene: TRBJ1-2
CDR3 protein: CSATSGGGYTF
CDR3 DNA: TGCAGCGCTACCTCAGGGGGGGGCTACACCTTC

clone size: -
D gene: -
V gene: TRBV2
J gene: TRBJ1-2
CDR3 protein: CASDTETDNYGYTF
CDR3 DNA: TGTGCCAGCGACACTGAGACCGACAACTATGGCTACACCTTC

clone size: -
D gene: -
V gene: TRBV7-2
J gene: TRBJ1-2
CDR3 protein: CASSLAAGYGYTF
CDR3 DNA: TGTGCCAGCAGCTTAGCGGCAGGCTATGGCTACACCTTC

clone size: -
D gene: TRBD2
V gene: TRBV27
J gene: TRBJ2-2
CDR3 protein: CARTRGDRTGELFF
CDR3 DNA: TGTGCCAGGACTCGGGGGGATCGGACCGGGGAGCTGTTTTTT

clone size: -
D gene: TRBD1
V gene: TRBV6-1
J gene: TRBJ1-5
CDR3 protein: CASRANRGEQPQHF
CDR3 DNA: TGTGCCAGCAGGGCAAACAGGGGCGAGCAGCCCCAGCATTTT

clone size: -
D gene: -
V gene: TRBV6-5
J gene: TRBJ1-6
CDR3 protein: CASSSRDDSPLHF
CDR3 DNA: TGTGCCAGCAGTTCCAGGGATGATTCACCCCTCCACTTT

clone size: -
D gene: TRBD1
V gene: TRBV7-2
J gene: TRBJ2-7
CDR3 protein: CASRGGTGFYEQYF
CDR3 DNA: TGTGCCAGCAGGGGGGGGACAGGGTTCTACGAGCAGTACTTC

clone size: -
D gene: -
V gene: TRBV7-2
J gene: TRBJ2-3
CDR3 protein: CASSRARGETDTQYF
CDR3 DNA: TGTGCCAGCAGCCGTGCCAGGGGCGAGACAGATACGCAGTATTTT

clone size: once
D gene: TRBD2
V gene: TRBV4-1
J gene: TRBJ2-7
CDR3 protein: CASSPSVGSGGYEQYF
CDR3 DNA: TGCGCCAGCAGCCCCTCGGTTGGGAGCGGGGGCTACGAGCAGTACTTC

clone size: -
D gene: -
V gene: TRBV5-1
J gene: TRBJ2-5
CDR3 protein: CASSLTIQETQYF
CDR3 DNA: TGCGCCAGCAGCTTGACAATACAAGAGACCCAGTACTTC

clone size: -
D gene: -
V gene: TRBV10-1
J gene: TRBJ2-5
CDR3 protein: CASRDVQGTQETQYF
CDR3 DNA: TGCGCCAGCAGGGACGTACAGGGCACCCAAGAGACCCAGTACTTC

clone size: few
D gene: -
V gene: TRBV28
J gene: TRBJ2-2
CDR3 protein: CASSSRDTGELFF
CDR3 DNA: TGTGCCAGCAGTTCGCGGGACACCGGGGAGCTGTTTTTT

clone size: -
D gene: TRBD1
V gene: TRBV5-6
J gene: TRBJ2-7
CDR3 protein: CASNPPGQIYEQYF
CDR3 DNA: TGTGCCAGCAACCCACCGGGACAGATCTACGAGCAGTACTTC

clone size: -
D gene: TRBD1
V gene: TRBV6-6
J gene: TRBJ1-4
CDR3 protein: CASSRTGNEKLFF
CDR3 DNA: TGTGCCAGCAGTCGGACAGGAAATGAAAAACTGTTTTTT

clone size: -
D gene: TRBD2
V gene: TRBV19
J gene: TRBJ2-5
CDR3 protein: CASSFLPRGLENQETQYF
CDR3 DNA: TGTGCCAGTAGTTTCCTCCCCCGGGGACTAGAAAATCAAGAGACCCAGTACTTC

clone size: -
D gene: TRBD1
V gene: TRBV7-9
J gene: TRBJ2-2
CDR3 protein: CASSPGQGSSTGELFF
CDR3 DNA: TGTGCCAGCAGCCCCGGACAGGGGAGTTCTACCGGGGAGCTGTTTTTT

clone size: -
D gene: -
V gene: TRBV6-5
J gene: TRBJ1-1
CDR3 protein: CASTGQHMNTEAFF
CDR3 DNA: TGTGCCAGCACCGGACAGCACATGAACACTGAAGCTTTCTTT

clone size: -
D gene: TRBD1
V gene: TRBV2
J gene: TRBJ1-1
CDR3 protein: CASSDQGATEAFF
CDR3 DNA: TGTGCCAGCAGTGATCAGGGGGCCACTGAAGCTTTCTTT

clone size: -
D gene: -
V gene: TRBV2
J gene: TRBJ1-4
CDR3 protein: CASSVGPGEKLFF
CDR3 DNA: TGTGCCAGCAGTGTGGGCCCCGGTGAAAAACTGTTTTTT

clone size: -
D gene: -
V gene: TRBV5-4
J gene: TRBJ2-1
CDR3 protein: CASSFTGSNEQFF
CDR3 DNA: TGTGCCAGCAGCTTCACAGGGTCCAATGAGCAGTTCTTC

clone size: -
D gene: -
V gene: TRBV4-1
J gene: TRBJ2-6
CDR3 protein: CASSQSTRVSGANVLTF
CDR3 DNA: TGCGCCAGCAGCCAATCTACCCGAGTGTCTGGGGCCAACGTCCTGACTTTC

clone size: -
D gene: TRBD1
V gene: TRBV6-1
J gene: TRBJ2-5
CDR3 protein: CASSDRQGSQEAQYF
CDR3 DNA: TGTGCCAGCAGTGACCGACAGGGGTCCCAAGAGGCCCAGTACTTC

clone size: -
D gene: -
V gene: TRBV4-1
J gene: TRBJ2-1
CDR3 protein: CASSQGGGLYNEQFF
CDR3 DNA: TGCGCCAGCAGCCAAGGGGGGGGCCTTTACAATGAGCAGTTCTTC

clone size: -
D gene: -
V gene: TRBV4-1
J gene: TRBJ2-1
CDR3 protein: CASSQGQSSYNEQFF
CDR3 DNA: TGCGCCAGCAGCCAAGGACAGAGTTCCTACAATGAGCAGTTCTTC

clone size: -
D gene: -
V gene: TRBV7-9
J gene: TRBJ2-2
CDR3 protein: CSSSLLRVTNTGELFF
CDR3 DNA: TGTTCCAGCAGCTTACTCAGGGTGACTAACACCGGGGAGCTGTTTTTT

clone size: -
D gene: TRBD2
V gene: TRBV9
J gene: TRBJ2-5
CDR3 protein: CASSPGAGGQETQYF
CDR3 DNA: TGTGCCAGCAGCCCTGGGGCGGGGGGCCAAGAGACCCAGTACTTC

clone size: -
D gene: TRBD1
V gene: TRBV7-3
J gene: TRBJ2-2
CDR3 protein: CASSPGQLSGTGELFF
CDR3 DNA: TGTGCCAGCAGCCCGGGACAGCTTAGTGGGACCGGGGAGCTGTTTTTT

clone size: -
D gene: -
V gene: TRBV27
J gene: TRBJ2-3
CDR3 protein: CASSFLGPSTDTQYF
CDR3 DNA: TGTGCCAGCAGTTTCTTGGGGCCTAGCACAGATACGCAGTATTTT

clone size: -
D gene: TRBD1
V gene: TRBV7-2
J gene: TRBJ2-6
CDR3 protein: CASSTDRGLGANVLTF
CDR3 DNA: TGTGCCAGCAGCACAGACAGGGGGCTGGGGGCCAACGTCCTGACTTTC

clone size: -
D gene: TRBD1
V gene: TRBV6-6
J gene: TRBJ1-1
CDR3 protein: CASSSGQGAEAFF
CDR3 DNA: TGTGCCAGCAGTTCGGGACAGGGGGCTGAAGCTTTCTTT

clone size: -
D gene: TRBD2
V gene: TRBV7-3
J gene: TRBJ2-3
CDR3 protein: CASSLTPTGTRLQYF
CDR3 DNA: TGTGCCAGCAGCTTAACGCCTACCGGGACTAGGCTTCAGTATTTT

clone size: -
D gene: -
V gene: TRBV7-9
J gene: TRBJ2-7
CDR3 protein: CASSLDATLITYEQYF
CDR3 DNA: TGTGCCAGCAGCTTAGACGCGACTTTAATTACCTACGAGCAGTACTTC

clone size: once
D gene: TRBD1
V gene: TRBV29-1
J gene: TRBJ1-3
CDR3 protein: CSVVEGAAGNTIYF
CDR3 DNA: TGCAGCGTTGTCGAGGGGGCGGCTGGAAACACCATATATTTT

clone size: -
D gene: -
V gene: TRBV10-1
J gene: TRBJ2-5
CDR3 protein: CASSGLVCLETQYF
CDR3 DNA: TGCGCCAGCAGTGGACTAGTGTGTTTAGAGACCCAGTACTTC

clone size: -
D gene: TRBD1
V gene: TRBV19
J gene: TRBJ1-5
CDR3 protein: CASNPDRTDQPQHF
CDR3 DNA: TGTGCCAGTAACCCGGACAGGACGGATCAGCCCCAGCATTTT

clone size: -
D gene: -
V gene: TRBV27
J gene: TRBJ1-5
CDR3 protein: CASSILGGGRRQPQHF
CDR3 DNA: TGTGCCAGCAGTATCTTAGGGGGGGGACGGCGACAGCCCCAGCATTTT

clone size: few
D gene: -
V gene: TRBV5-6
J gene: TRBJ1-5
CDR3 protein: CASSHRVSNQPQHF
CDR3 DNA: TGTGCCAGCAGCCACAGGGTTTCCAATCAGCCCCAGCATTTT